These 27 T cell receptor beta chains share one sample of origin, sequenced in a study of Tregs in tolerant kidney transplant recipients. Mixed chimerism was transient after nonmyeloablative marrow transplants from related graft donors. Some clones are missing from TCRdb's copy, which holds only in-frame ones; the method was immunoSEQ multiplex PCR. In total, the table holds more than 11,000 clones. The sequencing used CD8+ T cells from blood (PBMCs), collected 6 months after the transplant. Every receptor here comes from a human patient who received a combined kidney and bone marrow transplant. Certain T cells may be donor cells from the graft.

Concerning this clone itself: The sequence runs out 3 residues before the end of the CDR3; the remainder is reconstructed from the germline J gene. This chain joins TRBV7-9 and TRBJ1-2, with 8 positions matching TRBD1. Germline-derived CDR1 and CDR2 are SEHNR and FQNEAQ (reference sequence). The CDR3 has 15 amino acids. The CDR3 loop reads CASSPVQGGAYDYTF. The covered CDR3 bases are TGTGCCAGCAGCCCCGTACAGGGGGGAGCCTACGAC.

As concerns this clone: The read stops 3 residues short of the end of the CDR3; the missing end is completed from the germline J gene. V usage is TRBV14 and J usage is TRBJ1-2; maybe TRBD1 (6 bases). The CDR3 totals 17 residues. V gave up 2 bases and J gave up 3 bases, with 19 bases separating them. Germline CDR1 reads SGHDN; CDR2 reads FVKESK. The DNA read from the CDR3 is TGTGCCAGCAGCCAACAAGGGGGGGCTTTAATGGACTATGGC. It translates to CASSQQGGALMDYG. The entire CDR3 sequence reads CASSQQGGALMDYGYTF.

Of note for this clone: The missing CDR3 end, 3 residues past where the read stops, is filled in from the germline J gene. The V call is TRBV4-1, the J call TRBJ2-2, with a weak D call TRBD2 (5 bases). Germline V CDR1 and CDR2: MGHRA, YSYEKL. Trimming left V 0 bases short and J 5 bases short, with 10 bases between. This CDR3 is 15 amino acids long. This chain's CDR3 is CASSQDRGITGELFF. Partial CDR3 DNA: TGCGCCAGCAGCCAAGATCGGGGTATAACCGGGGAG.

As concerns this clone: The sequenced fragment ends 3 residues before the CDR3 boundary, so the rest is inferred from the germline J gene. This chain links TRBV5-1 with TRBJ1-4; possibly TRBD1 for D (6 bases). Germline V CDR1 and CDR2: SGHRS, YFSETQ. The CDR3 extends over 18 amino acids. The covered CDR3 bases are TGCGCCAGCAGCTTGGCCACCAGGGGTGGTACCTATAATTCACCA. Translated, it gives CASSLATRGGTYNSP. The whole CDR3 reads CASSLATRGGTYNSPLFF.

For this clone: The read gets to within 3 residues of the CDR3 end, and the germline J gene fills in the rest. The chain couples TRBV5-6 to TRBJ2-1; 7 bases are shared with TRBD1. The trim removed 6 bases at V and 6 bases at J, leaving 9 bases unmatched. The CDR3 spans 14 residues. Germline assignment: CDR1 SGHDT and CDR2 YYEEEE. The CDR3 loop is CASIVGQQFNEQFF. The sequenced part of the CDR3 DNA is TGTGCCAGCATCGTGGGACAGCAATTCAATGAG.

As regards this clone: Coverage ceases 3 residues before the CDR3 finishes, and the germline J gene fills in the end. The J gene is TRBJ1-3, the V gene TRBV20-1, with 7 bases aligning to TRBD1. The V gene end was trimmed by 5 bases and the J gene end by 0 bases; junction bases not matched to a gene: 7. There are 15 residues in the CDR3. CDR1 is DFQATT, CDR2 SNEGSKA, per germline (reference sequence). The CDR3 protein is CSARDSFYSGNTIYF. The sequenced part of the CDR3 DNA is TGCAGTGCTCGGGACAGCTTTTACTCTGGAAACACC.

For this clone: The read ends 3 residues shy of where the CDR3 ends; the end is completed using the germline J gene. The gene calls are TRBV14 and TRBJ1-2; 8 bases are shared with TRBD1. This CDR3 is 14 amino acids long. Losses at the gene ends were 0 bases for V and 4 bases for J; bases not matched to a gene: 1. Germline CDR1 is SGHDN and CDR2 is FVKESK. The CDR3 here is CASSQEGTGYGYTF. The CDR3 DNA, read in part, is TGTGCCAGCAGCCAAGAGGGGACAGGCTATGGC.

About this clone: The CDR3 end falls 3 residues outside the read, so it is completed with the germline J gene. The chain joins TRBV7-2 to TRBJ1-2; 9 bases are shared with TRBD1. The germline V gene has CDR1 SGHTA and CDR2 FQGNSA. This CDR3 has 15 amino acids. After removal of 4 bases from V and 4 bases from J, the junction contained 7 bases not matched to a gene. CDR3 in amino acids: CASSSPGQGPYGYTF. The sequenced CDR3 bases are TGTGCCAGCAGCTCGCCGGGACAGGGCCCCTATGGC. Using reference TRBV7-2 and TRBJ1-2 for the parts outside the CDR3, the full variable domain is GAGVSQSPSNKVTEKGKDVELRCDPISGHTALYWYRQSLGQGLEFLIYFQGNSAPDKSGLPSDRFSAERTGGSVSTLTIQRTQQEDSAVYLCASSSPGQGPYGYTFGSGTRLTVV.

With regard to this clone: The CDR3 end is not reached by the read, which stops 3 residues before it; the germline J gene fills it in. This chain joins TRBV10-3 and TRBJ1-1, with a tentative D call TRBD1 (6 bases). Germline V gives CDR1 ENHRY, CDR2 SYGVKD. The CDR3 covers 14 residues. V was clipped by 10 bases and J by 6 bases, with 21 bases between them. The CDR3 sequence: CATRETGQSSEAFF. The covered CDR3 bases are TGTGCCACCCGTGAAACAGGGCAATCGTCTGAA.

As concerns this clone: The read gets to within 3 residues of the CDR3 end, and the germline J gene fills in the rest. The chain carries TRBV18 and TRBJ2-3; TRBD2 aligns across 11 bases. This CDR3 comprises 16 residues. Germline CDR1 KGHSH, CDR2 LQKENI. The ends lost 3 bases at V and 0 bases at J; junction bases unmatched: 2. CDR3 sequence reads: CASSPSSGGSTDTQYF. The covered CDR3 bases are TGTGCCAGCTCACCCTCTAGCGGGGGGAGCACAGATACG.

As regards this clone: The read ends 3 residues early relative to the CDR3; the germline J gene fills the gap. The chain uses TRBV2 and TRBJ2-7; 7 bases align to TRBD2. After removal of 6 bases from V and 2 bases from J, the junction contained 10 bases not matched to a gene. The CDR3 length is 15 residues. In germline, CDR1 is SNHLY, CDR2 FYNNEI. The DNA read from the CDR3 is TGTGCCAGCAGCGCTTCCAGCGGGATAACCTACGAG. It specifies CASSASSGITYE. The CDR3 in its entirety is CASSASSGITYEQYF.

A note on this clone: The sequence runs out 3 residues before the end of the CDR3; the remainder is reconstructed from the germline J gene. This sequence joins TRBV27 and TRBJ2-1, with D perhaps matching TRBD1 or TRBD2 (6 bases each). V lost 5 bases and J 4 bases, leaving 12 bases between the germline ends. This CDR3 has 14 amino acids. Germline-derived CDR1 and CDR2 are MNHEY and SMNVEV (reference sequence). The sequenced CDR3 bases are TGTGCCAGCAGTCTGCGCGGGACATACAATGAG. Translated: CASSLRGTYNE. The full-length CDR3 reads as CASSLRGTYNEQFF.

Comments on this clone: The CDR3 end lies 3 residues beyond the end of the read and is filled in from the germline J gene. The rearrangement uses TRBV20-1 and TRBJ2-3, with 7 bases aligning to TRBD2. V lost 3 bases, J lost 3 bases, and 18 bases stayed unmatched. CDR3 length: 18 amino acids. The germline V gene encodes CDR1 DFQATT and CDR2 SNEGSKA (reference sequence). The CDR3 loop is CSARGWGGSGLETDTQYF. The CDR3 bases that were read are TGCAGTGCTAGGGGTTGGGGGGGTAGCGGGCTGGAAACAGATACG.

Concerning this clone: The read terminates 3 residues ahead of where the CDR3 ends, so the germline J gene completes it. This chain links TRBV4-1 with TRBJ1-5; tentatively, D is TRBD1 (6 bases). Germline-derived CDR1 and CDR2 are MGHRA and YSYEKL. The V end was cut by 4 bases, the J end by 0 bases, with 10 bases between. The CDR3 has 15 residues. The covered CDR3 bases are TGCGCCAGCAGCCCTGGACAGTTTAGCAATCAGCCC. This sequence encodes CASSPGQFSNQP. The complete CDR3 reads CASSPGQFSNQPQHF.

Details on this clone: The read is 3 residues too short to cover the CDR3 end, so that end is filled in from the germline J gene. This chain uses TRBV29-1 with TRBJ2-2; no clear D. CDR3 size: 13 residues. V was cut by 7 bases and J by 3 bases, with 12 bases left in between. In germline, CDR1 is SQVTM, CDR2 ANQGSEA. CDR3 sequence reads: CSAQDKDTGELFF. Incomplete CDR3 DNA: TGCAGCGCCCAAGACAAGGACACCGGGGAG.

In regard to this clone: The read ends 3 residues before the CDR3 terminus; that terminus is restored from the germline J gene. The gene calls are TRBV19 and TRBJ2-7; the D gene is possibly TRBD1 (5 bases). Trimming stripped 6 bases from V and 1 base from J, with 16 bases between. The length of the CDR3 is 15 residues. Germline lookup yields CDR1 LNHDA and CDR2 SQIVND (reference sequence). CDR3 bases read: TGTGCCAGTAGCAATGGGTACAGGACATCCTACGAG. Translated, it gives CASSNGYRTSYE. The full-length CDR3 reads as CASSNGYRTSYEQYF.

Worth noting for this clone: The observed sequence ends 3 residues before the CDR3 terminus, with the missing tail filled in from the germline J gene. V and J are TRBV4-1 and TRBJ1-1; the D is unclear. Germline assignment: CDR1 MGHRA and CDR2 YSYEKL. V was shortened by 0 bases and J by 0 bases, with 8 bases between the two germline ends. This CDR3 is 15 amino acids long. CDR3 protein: CASSQEGQLNTEAFF. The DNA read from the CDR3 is TGCGCCAGCAGCCAAGAAGGTCAACTGAACACTGAA.

The part of the CDR3 DNA that was read is TGTGCCAGCAGTTTATCGTGGGGGGGAGAGACC. Protein product: CASSLSWGGET. From start to end, the CDR3 is CASSLSWGGETQYF. The V gene is TRBV27, the J gene TRBJ2-5; the match to TRBD2 covers 7 bases. Read coverage stops 3 residues before the CDR3 terminus; the germline J gene supplies the remainder. Germline trimming cut 0 bases from V and 4 bases from J; bases unmatched to any gene: 2. Germline CDR1 reads MNHEY; CDR2 reads SMNVEV (reference sequence). The CDR3 runs to 14 residues.

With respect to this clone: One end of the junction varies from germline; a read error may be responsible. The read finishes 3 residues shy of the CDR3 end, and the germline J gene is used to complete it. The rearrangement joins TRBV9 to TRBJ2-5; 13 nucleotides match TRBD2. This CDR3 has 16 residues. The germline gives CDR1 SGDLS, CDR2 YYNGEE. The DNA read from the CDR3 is TGTGTCAGCAGCGCCGGACTAGCGGGAGTCGGGGAGACC. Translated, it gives CVSSAGLAGVGET. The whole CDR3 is CVSSAGLAGVGETQYF.

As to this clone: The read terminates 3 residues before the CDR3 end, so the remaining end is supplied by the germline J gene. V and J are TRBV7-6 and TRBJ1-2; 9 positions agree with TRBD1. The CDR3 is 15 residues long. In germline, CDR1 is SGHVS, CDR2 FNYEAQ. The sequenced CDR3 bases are TGTGCCAGCAGCCACCGCGGACAGGGGATAAGAGGC. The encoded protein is CASSHRGQGIRG. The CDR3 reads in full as CASSHRGQGIRGYTF.

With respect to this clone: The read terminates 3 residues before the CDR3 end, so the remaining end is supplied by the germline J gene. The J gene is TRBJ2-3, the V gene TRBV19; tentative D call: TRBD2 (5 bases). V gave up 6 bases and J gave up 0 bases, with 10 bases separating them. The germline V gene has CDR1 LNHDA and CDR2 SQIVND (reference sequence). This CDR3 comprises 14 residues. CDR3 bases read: TGTGCCAGTAGCGAGCGGCCCAGCACAGATACG. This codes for CASSERPSTDT. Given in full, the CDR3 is CASSERPSTDTQYF.

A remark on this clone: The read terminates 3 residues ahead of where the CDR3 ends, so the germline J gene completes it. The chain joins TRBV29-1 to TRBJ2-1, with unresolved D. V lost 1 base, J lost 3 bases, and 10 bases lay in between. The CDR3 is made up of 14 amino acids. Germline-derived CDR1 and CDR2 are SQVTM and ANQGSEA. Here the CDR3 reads CSVEGGYIYNEQFF. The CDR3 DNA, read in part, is TGCAGCGTTGAAGGCGGTTACATCTACAATGAG.

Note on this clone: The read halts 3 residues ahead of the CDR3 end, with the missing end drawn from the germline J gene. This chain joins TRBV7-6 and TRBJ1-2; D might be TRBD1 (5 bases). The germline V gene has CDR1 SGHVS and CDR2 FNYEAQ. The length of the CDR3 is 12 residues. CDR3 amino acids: CASSLGGTDYTF. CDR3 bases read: TGTGCCAGCAGCTTAGGGGGCACTGAC.

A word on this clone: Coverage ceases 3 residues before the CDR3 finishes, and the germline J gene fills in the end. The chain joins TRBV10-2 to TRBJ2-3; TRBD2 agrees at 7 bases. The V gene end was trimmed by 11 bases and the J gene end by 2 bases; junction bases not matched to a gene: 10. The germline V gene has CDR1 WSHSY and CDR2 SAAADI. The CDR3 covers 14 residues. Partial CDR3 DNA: TGCGCCCTCCAGGCGGGGGATTTCACAGATACG. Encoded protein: CALQAGDFTDT. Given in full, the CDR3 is CALQAGDFTDTQYF.

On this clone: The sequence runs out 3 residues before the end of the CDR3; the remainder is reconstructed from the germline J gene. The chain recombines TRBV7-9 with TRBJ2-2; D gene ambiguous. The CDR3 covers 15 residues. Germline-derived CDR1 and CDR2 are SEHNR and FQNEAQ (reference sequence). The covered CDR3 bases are TGTGCCAGCAGCTTAGGGTACGGGTCTAATGAAAAG. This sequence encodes CASSLGYGSNEK. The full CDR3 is CASSLGYGSNEKLFF.

CDR3 DNA, as far as it was read: TGTGCCAGCAGTTACTCTTTAGCGGGAGGGCCCACCGGGGAG. Translation: CASSYSLAGGPTGE. The whole CDR3 sequence is CASSYSLAGGPTGELFF. This chain uses TRBV6-2 or TRBV6-3 with TRBJ2-2; 11 positions match TRBD2. The CDR3 is cut off 3 residues early in the read; its end comes from the germline J gene. Losses at the gene ends were 0 bases for V and 4 bases for J; bases not matched to a gene: 4. Germline V CDR1 and CDR2: MNHEY, SVGEGT. This CDR3 region has 17 residues.

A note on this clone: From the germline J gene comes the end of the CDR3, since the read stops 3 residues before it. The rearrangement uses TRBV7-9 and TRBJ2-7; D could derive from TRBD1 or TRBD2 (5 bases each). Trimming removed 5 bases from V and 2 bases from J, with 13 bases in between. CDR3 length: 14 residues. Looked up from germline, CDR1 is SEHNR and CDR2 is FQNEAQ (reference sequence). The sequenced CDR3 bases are TGTGCCAGCAGCCGAGGGGTGGCGCCCTACGAG. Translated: CASSRGVAPYE. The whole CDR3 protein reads CASSRGVAPYEQYF.